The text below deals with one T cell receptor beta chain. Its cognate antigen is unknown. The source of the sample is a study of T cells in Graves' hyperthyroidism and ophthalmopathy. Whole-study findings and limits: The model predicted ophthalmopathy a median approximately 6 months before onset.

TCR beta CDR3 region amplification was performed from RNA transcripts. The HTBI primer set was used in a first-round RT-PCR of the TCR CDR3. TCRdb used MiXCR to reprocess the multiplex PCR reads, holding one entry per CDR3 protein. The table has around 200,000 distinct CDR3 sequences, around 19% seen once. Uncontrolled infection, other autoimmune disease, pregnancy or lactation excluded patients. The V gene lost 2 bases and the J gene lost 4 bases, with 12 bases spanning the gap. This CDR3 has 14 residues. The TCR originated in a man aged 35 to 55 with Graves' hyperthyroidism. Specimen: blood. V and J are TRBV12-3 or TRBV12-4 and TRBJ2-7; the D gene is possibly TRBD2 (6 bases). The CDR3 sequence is CASSLSLGGYEQYF. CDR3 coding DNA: TGTGCCAGCAGTTTAAGTTTGGGGGGTTACGAGCAGTACTTC.